These 8 T cell receptor beta chains were sequenced from one sample in a study of sequential checkpoint blockade in melanoma. Here immunoSEQ multiplex PCR was the method, and the copy in TCRdb shows in-frame clones only, minus some. The sample carries over 30,000 clones, approximately 84% recorded once. Treatment described: randomized to nivolumab then ipilimumab (arm A) or the reverse (arm B). The specimen comprised CD8+ T cells sorted from blood (inferred from file names), sampled from a patient given nivolumab and ipilimumab in sequence. The receptors derive from a human donor with melanoma.

V gene TRBV2 combines with J gene TRBJ2-5, with TRBD2 matching over 8 bases. The V gene end was trimmed by 7 bases and the J gene end by 5 bases; junction bases not matched to a gene: 12. Germline CDR1 reads SNHLY; CDR2 reads FYNNEI. The CDR3 sequence is 15 residues long. The CDR3 loop is CASTNAGGIRETQYF. CDR3 nucleotides: TGTGCCAGCACTAACGCGGGGGGCATCCGGGAGACCCAGTACTTC.

The table lists this clone with a few counts. The chain joins TRBV18 to TRBJ2-7, with D possibly matching TRBD2 (5 bases). The germline gives CDR1 KGHSH, CDR2 LQKENI. V shed 6 bases and J shed 6 bases, with 18 bases lying between them. The CDR3 is 14 residues long. The CDR3 here is CASSADATGSEQYF. The CDR3 nucleotides are TGTGCCAGCTCCGCGGACGCAACGGGGTCCGAGCAGTACTTC.

The rearrangement joins TRBV7-9 to TRBJ2-5; 11 bases match TRBD2. Germline CDR1 and CDR2: SEHNR and FQNEAQ (reference sequence). CDR3 length: 16 residues. V gave up 5 bases and J gave up 3 bases; unmatched junction bases: 8. CDR3 coding DNA: TGTGCCAGCAGCCCTCCGCAGGGACTAGCGGAAGAGACCCAGTACTTC. This encodes CASSPPQGLAEETQYF.

The chain employs TRBV19 and TRBJ1-5; D might be TRBD1 (6 bases). Germline assignment: CDR1 LNHDA and CDR2 SQIVND (reference sequence). The CDR3 spans 15 residues. Trimming took 6 bases from V and 1 from J, leaving 13 bases between them. As DNA, the CDR3 is TGTGCCAGTAGGAACACAGGGAGAAGCAATCAGCCCCAGCATTTT. The encoded protein is CASRNTGRSNQPQHF.

This clone was found once. The chain uses TRBV2 and TRBJ2-1; TRBD2 might be the D (6 bases). The CDR3 length is 14 residues. V was cut by 3 bases and J by 1 base, with 7 bases left in between. From germline, CDR1 is SNHLY and CDR2 FYNNEI. CDR3 sequence (DNA): TGTGCCAGCAGTGAGGGAGGTTCCTACAATGAGCAGTTCTTC. It encodes CASSEGGSYNEQFF. The variable domain in full, with the rest retrieved from reference TRBV2 and TRBJ2-1, is EPEVTQTPSHQVTQMGQEVILRCVPISNHLYFYWYRQILGQKVEFLVSFYNNEISEKSEIFDDQFSVERPDGSNFTLKIRSTKLEDSAMYFCASSEGGSYNEQFFGPGTRLTVL.

V gene TRBV6-1 combines with J gene TRBJ1-2, with D maybe TRBD1 (5 bases). CDR1 and CDR2 from the germline V gene are MNHNS and SASEGT. Trimming left V 5 bases short and J 2 bases short, with 15 bases between. CDR3 length: 15 residues. The CDR3 is CASSLTDSGNYGYTF. The CDR3 DNA reads TGTGCCAGCAGTTTGACAGATTCTGGAAACTATGGCTACACCTTC.

This sequence joins TRBV9 and TRBJ2-3, with D tentatively TRBD2 (5 bases). Germline CDR1 is SGDLS and CDR2 is YYNGEE. V lost 1 base, J lost 1 base, and 13 bases lay in between. This CDR3 has 16 residues. The CDR3 loop is CASSVTEGFGTDTQYF. CDR3 sequence (DNA): TGTGCCAGCAGCGTAACAGAGGGCTTTGGCACAGATACGCAGTATTTT. Full variable domain (remainder filled in from reference TRBV9 and TRBJ2-3): DSGVTQTPKHLITATGQRVTLRCSPRSGDLSVYWYQQSLDQGLQFLIQYYNGEERAKGNILERFSAQQFPDLHSELNLSSLELGDSALYFCASSVTEGFGTDTQYFGPGTRLTVL.

This clone was seen once. In DNA form, the CDR3 reads TGTGCCAGCAGCGGTGGTGGGGACAGGGGGAACTATGGCTACACCTTC. This codes for CASSGGGDRGNYGYTF. The gene calls are TRBV9 and TRBJ1-2, with 11 bases aligning to TRBD1. V shed 3 bases and J 2 bases; nucleotides not matched to a gene: 6. The CDR3 is 16 amino acids. Germline CDR1 is SGDLS and CDR2 is YYNGEE.